This T cell receptor (beta chain) was identified during a study of CD8 T cells in ankylosing spondylitis. Study-level points and caveats: Earlier work had already found some motif variants in reactive arthritis synovial fluid and blood. Ankylosing spondylitis blood seemed to carry a telltale TCR beta motif made of under ten highly homologous variants. Clones linked to disease were reported to show significant enrichment in matched ankylosing spondylitis synovial fluid.

There are a few counts of this clonotype. What it recognizes is unknown. With 10 bases removed from V and 0 bases from J, the gap between germline ends came to 19 bases. CDR3 length: 15 amino acids. Germline V gives CDR1 SGHRS, CDR2 YFSETQ. Scientists made TCR beta libraries using quantitative 5'-RACE with molecular barcodes. One entry per CDR3 protein results from TCRdb running MiXCR on the 5' RACE reads. The table has 150,000 to 200,000 distinct CDR3 sequences, approximately 13% seen once. This TCR was recovered from a female donor with ankylosing spondylitis or in good health (not recorded which). The J gene is TRBJ1-1, the V gene TRBV5-1; D is perhaps TRBD1 (5 bases). The specimen sequenced was blood, either unsorted or a sorted T cell fraction (not recorded which). The CDR3 region is CAVLIYGTMNTEAFF. CDR3 in DNA: TGCGCCGTCCTAATATACGGGACGATGAACACTGAAGCTTTCTTT. The full variable domain, rest sourced from reference TRBV5-1 and TRBJ1-1, is KAGVTQTPRYLIKTRGQQVTLSCSPISGHRSVSWYQQTPGQGLQFLFEYFSETQRNKGNFPGRFSGRQFSNSRSEMNVSTLELGDSALYLCAVLIYGTMNTEAFFGQGTRLTVV.